This TCR beta chain was identified during a study of Graves' ophthalmopathy and Graves' hyperthyroidism. A note on this clonotype: The antigen is not known.

Whole-study results and caveats: A model built from 13 signatures distinguished ophthalmopathy from stable hyperthyroidism with 85% to 90% sensitivity and 81.08% specificity.

TCR beta CDR3 regions were amplified from RNA transcripts. HTBI-primed RT-PCR formed the first round, and a multiplex PCR formed the second. A single record per CDR3 protein comes from TCRdb applying MiXCR to the multiplex PCR reads. Of more than 1,000,000 distinct CDR3 sequences in the sample, 35% to 45% are singletons; the top ten hold more than 9.5%. The CDR3 runs to 14 residues. Per germline, CDR1 LNHDA and CDR2 SQIVND (reference sequence). The V gene lost 3 bases and the J gene lost 3 bases, with 11 bases spanning the gap. The rearrangement joins TRBV19 to TRBJ1-1; D uncertain. The material sequenced was peripheral blood or thyroid tissue (not recorded which). The sequence was obtained from an adult man with Graves' hyperthyroidism. The CDR3 coding sequence is TGTGCCAGTAGTATTCTGGGCTTTTACACTGAAGCTTTCTTT. As protein: CASSILGFYTEAFF. Drawing the rest from reference TRBV19 and TRBJ1-1, the complete variable domain is DGGITQSPKYLFRKEGQNVTLSCEQNLNHDAMYWYRQDPGQGLRLIYYSQIVNDFQKGDIAEGYSVSREKKESFPLTVTSAQKNPTAFYLCASSILGFYTEAFFGQGTRLTVV.